The sequence of this T cell receptor beta chain was determined in a study of CD8 T cells in Susac syndrome. This clonotype was counted a single time. The authors carried out high-throughput sequencing of TCR beta. They applied it to CD8+ and CD4+ T cells obtained from blood. Healthy donors acted as controls, with matching for age and sex. Negative isolation yielded CD4+ and CD8+ T cells, and FACS enriched TEMRA cells. Germline V gene lookup returns CDR1 SNHLY and CDR2 FYNNEI. The junction had 8 bases not matched to a gene; V was cut back by 4 bases and J by 3 bases. This CDR3 contains 15 residues. cDNA came from about 0.51 to 1 ug RNA primed by random hexamers. Multiplex immunoSEQ PCR targeted 54 Vbeta and 13 Jbeta TCR beta segments. TCRdb reprocessed the immunoSEQ multiplex PCR reads via MiXCR and lists one record per CDR3 protein. The table includes just under 150,000 distinct CDR3 sequences, 94% detected once.

Specimen: CD4+ T cells from PBMCs. This TCR came from a human donor in good health. The V call is TRBV2, the J call TRBJ2-7; 8 bases are a match to TRBD2. Written as DNA, the CDR3 is TGTGCCAGCAGTGGGATTAGCGGGACGAACTACGAGCAGTACTTC. It encodes CASSGISGTNYEQYF.